This passage covers 27 T cell receptor beta chains from one sample sequenced in a study of blood T cell repertoires in COVID-19. Generated by immunoSEQ multiplex PCR, the TCRdb table keeps only in-frame clones and is missing some. The data show some 300,000 clones, around 89% seen once. Sequenced material: PBMCs or T cells enriched from blood (not recorded which). The receptors derive from a woman aged 55-70 years in a cohort exposed to, infected with or recovered from COVID-19 (not recorded which).

The chain recombines TRBV19 with TRBJ1-1; 10 nucleotides match TRBD1. CDR1 and CDR2 (germline): LNHDA, SQIVND (reference sequence). CDR3 length: 15 amino acids. After removal of 3 bases from V and 4 bases from J, the junction contained 5 bases not matched to a gene. CDR3 sequence: CASSIGDRGGTEAFF. In DNA, the CDR3 is TGTGCCAGTAGTATCGGGGACAGGGGCGGCACTGAAGCTTTCTTT.

J is TRBJ1-3 and V is TRBV3-1 (or the pseudogene TRBV3-2), with 8 nucleotides matching TRBD1. From germline, CDR1 is LGHDT and CDR2 YNNKEL (reference sequence). The CDR3 loop spans 14 amino acids. V trimming: 4 bases; J trimming: 8 bases; junction bases outside the gene matches: 7. CDR3 in amino acids: CASSPRTGRDTIYF. CDR3 bases: TGTGCCAGCAGCCCCCGGACAGGGAGGGACACCATATATTTT.

The V gene is TRBV7-3, the J gene TRBJ2-3; D is possibly TRBD1 (6 bases). The V end was cut by 6 bases, the J end by 0 bases, with 10 bases between. This CDR3 is 14 amino acids long. Germline-derived CDR1 and CDR2 are SGHTA and FQGTGA. The CDR3 loop is CASSSDRSTDTQYF. The CDR3, as DNA: TGTGCCAGCAGTTCTGACAGGAGCACAGATACGCAGTATTTT.

This clone was found a few times. This chain links TRBV3-1 (or the pseudogene TRBV3-2) with TRBJ2-2; TRBD2 matches 8 bases. The V and J ends lost 4 bases and 5 bases, in that order; junction bases with no gene match: 6. Germline loops: CDR1 LGHDT, CDR2 YNNKEL (reference sequence). The CDR3 has 15 residues. CDR3 in amino acids: CASSRSGSPTGELFF. CDR3 bases: TGTGCCAGCAGCCGCAGCGGGAGTCCAACCGGGGAGCTGTTTTTT.

The chain recombines TRBV10-3 with TRBJ1-2, with TRBD1 matching over 8 bases. Trimming took 5 bases from V and 6 from J; bases not matched to a gene: 2. Germline CDR1 is ENHRY and CDR2 is SYGVKD. The length of the CDR3 is 12 residues. CDR3 nucleotides: TGTGCCATCAGTCAGGGGGCGAATGGCTACACCTTC. Protein sequence: CAISQGANGYTF.

This clone was counted a single time. This chain links TRBV13 with TRBJ1-2, with unresolved D. V lost 2 bases, J lost 6 bases, and 10 bases lay in between. This CDR3 has 13 amino acids. CDR1 and CDR2 from the germline V gene are PRHDT and FYEKMQ (reference sequence). The CDR3 DNA reads as TGTGCCAGCAGCTTATGGGCAATCCATGGCTACACCTTC. Translating gives CASSLWAIHGYTF. Full variable domain (rest looked up from reference TRBV13 and TRBJ1-2): AAGVIQSPRHLIKEKRETATLKCYPIPRHDTVYWYQQGPGQDPQFLISFYEKMQSDKGSIPDRFSAQQFSDYHSELNMSSLELGDSALYFCASSLWAIHGYTFGSGTRLTVV.

The chain is built from TRBV24-1 and TRBJ2-2; 9 bases match TRBD2. The germline V gene has CDR1 KGHDR and CDR2 SFDVKD. The CDR3 spans 16 residues. The V gene end was trimmed by 4 bases and the J gene end by 5 bases; junction bases not matched to a gene: 7. The CDR3 DNA is TGTGCCACCAGTGACTCCGGGACTAGCTGGACCGGGGAGCTGTTTTTT. It is translated as CATSDSGTSWTGELFF.

V usage is TRBV2 and J usage is TRBJ1-4; 7 bases align to TRBD1. Germline CDR1 is SNHLY and CDR2 is FYNNEI. V was pared by 4 bases and J by 2 bases, with 4 bases of the junction left unmatched. The CDR3 totals 15 residues. The CDR3 is CASSAQQGTNEKLFF. The CDR3 DNA follows: TGTGCCAGCAGTGCCCAACAGGGGACTAATGAAAAACTGTTTTTT.

The V call is TRBV24-1, the J call TRBJ2-1; possible D gene TRBD1, 6 bases. The CDR3 has 15 residues. Germline CDR1 reads KGHDR; CDR2 reads SFDVKD. Trimming stripped 3 bases from V and 9 bases from J, with 17 bases between. The CDR3 DNA reads as TGTGCCACCAGTGATGCAGGGGCCGCCCACGGTGAGCAGTTCTTC. Translation gives CATSDAGAAHGEQFF.

The CDR3 protein is CASSNLLGQGGEQYF. The CDR3 DNA reads TGTGCCAGCAGCAATCTTTTGGGACAGGGGGGCGAGCAGTACTTC. This chain joins TRBV6-5 and TRBJ2-7, with 11 bases aligning to TRBD1. The junction had 10 bases not matched to a gene; V was cut back by 6 bases and J by 6 bases. Germline-derived CDR1 and CDR2 are MNHEY and SVGAGI. The CDR3 has 15 amino acids.

CDR3 DNA: TGTGCCAGCAGCTTAGTTTCCCTGGGGCCCACAGATACGCAGTATTTT. As protein: CASSLVSLGPTDTQYF. This sequence joins TRBV11-2 and TRBJ2-3, with D maybe TRBD1 (5 bases). Looked up from germline, CDR1 is SGHAT and CDR2 is FQNNGV. V shed 1 base and J shed 2 bases, with 13 bases lying between them. CDR3 length equals 16 residues.

This rearrangement joins TRBV9 to TRBJ2-7, with 7 bases identical to TRBD2. CDR3 length: 14 residues. The germline CDR1 and CDR2 sequences are SGDLS and YYNGEE. V shed 1 base, J shed 2 bases, and the junction held 3 bases outside the gene matches. Written as DNA, the CDR3 is TGTGCCAGCAGCGTACTAGCGGAACCCTACGAGCAGTACTTC. Amino acids: CASSVLAEPYEQYF.

The rearrangement joins TRBV5-1 to TRBJ2-3, with 7 nucleotides matching TRBD2. V was pared by 4 bases and J by 8 bases, with 4 bases of the junction left unmatched. The CDR3 covers 12 residues. Germline CDR1 is SGHRS and CDR2 is YFSETQ. The CDR3 here is CASSAGVGTQYF. The CDR3 region has the DNA TGCGCCAGCAGCGCGGGGGTAGGTACGCAGTATTTT.

The chain employs TRBV29-1 and TRBJ2-1; 10 bases align to TRBD1. V trimming: 2 bases; J trimming: 7 bases; junction bases outside the gene matches: 5. Per germline, CDR1 SQVTM and CDR2 ANQGSEA. The CDR3 sequence is 14 residues long. CDR3 sequence: CSVERQGANNEQFF. The CDR3 DNA follows: TGCAGCGTTGAACGACAGGGGGCCAATAATGAGCAGTTCTTC.

The chain couples TRBV6-1 to TRBJ2-4, with 9 positions matching TRBD2. This CDR3 spans 20 amino acids. The junction had 13 bases not matched to a gene; V was cut back by 1 base and J by 0 bases. The germline V gene encodes CDR1 MNHNS and CDR2 SASEGT. CDR3: CASSEGGSSGRLLAKNIQYF. The CDR3 nucleotides read TGTGCCAGCAGTGAAGGGGGTTCCAGCGGGAGGCTGTTAGCCAAAAACATTCAGTACTTC.

This rearrangement joins TRBV18 to TRBJ2-3; TRBD2 might be the D (6 bases). The CDR3 extends over 14 amino acids. V lost 8 bases and J 0 bases, leaving 12 bases between the germline ends. The V gene's germline CDR1 is KGHSH and CDR2 LQKENI. The CDR3 here is CASVGTLSTDTQYF. CDR3 bases: TGTGCCAGCGTCGGGACTCTTAGCACAGATACGCAGTATTTT. The full variable domain, in which reference TRBV18 and TRBJ2-3 provide the parts outside the CDR3, is NAGVMQNPRHLVRRRGQEARLRCSPMKGHSHVYWYRQLPEEGLKFMVYLQKENIIDESGMPKERFSAEFPKEGPSILRIQQVVRGDSAAYFCASVGTLSTDTQYFGPGTRLTVL.

This clone was observed a single time. V gene TRBV18 combines with J gene TRBJ2-5, with 9 bases identical to TRBD1. The J segment lost 10 bases and the V segment lost 6 bases, leaving 9 bases of the junction unmatched. The CDR3 covers 13 residues. Germline loops: CDR1 KGHSH, CDR2 LQKENI. This chain's CDR3 is CASSPDTGGIQYF. CDR3 in DNA: TGTGCCAGCTCGCCTGACACAGGGGGCATCCAGTACTTC.

This clone has a single count. This chain connects TRBV6-5 to TRBJ1-5; 9 bases match TRBD1. The CDR3 sequence is 15 residues long. Germline V gene data show CDR1 as MNHEY and CDR2 as SVGAGI. Germline trimming cut 5 bases from V and 5 bases from J; bases unmatched to any gene: 7. CDR3 bases: TGTGCCAGCAGTCCCGGGACAGGGAGGGATCAGCCCCAGCATTTT. Its protein product is CASSPGTGRDQPQHF.

This chain joins TRBV27 and TRBJ1-6, with TRBD1 identical over 8 bases. V was clipped by 2 bases and J by 7 bases; unmatched bases: 4. This CDR3 has 15 residues. CDR1 is MNHEY, CDR2 SMNVEV, per germline (reference sequence). CDR3 coding DNA: TGTGCCAGCAGTTTAGGCCAGGGGGCCAATTCACCCCTCCACTTT. As protein: CASSLGQGANSPLHF.

This sequence joins TRBV27 and TRBJ1-1, with 11 bases lining up with TRBD1. The V segment lost 9 bases and the J segment 1 base; nucleotides outside the gene matches: 10. CDR1 and CDR2 from the germline V gene are MNHEY and SMNVEV (reference sequence). The CDR3 totals 16 residues. The CDR3 protein is CASHSGTGGGNTEAFF. In nucleotides, the CDR3 is TGTGCCAGTCATTCCGGGACAGGGGGGGGGAACACTGAAGCTTTCTTT.

This rearrangement joins TRBV19 to TRBJ2-7; 9 bases map to TRBD2. Trimming removed 3 bases from V and 4 bases from J; junction bases left unmatched: 10. CDR3 size: 16 residues. Germline values: CDR1 LNHDA, CDR2 SQIVND (reference sequence). CDR3 DNA sequence: TGTGCCAGTAGTATGGGGCTAGCGGGATGGGGTTACGAGCAGTACTTC. It codes for CASSMGLAGWGYEQYF.

This clone was picked up one time. The genes are TRBV5-1 and TRBJ2-1; D gene uncertain. CDR3 length: 13 residues. The germline V and J ends were trimmed by 4 bases and 9 bases, with 14 bases remaining between them. The germline gives CDR1 SGHRS, CDR2 YFSETQ. The CDR3 spells CASSEPGLGEQFF. CDR3 coding DNA: TGCGCCAGCAGCGAACCAGGATTGGGTGAGCAGTTCTTC. Based on the CDR3 plus reference TRBV5-1 and TRBJ2-1, the full variable domain is KAGVTQTPRYLIKTRGQQVTLSCSPISGHRSVSWYQQTPGQGLQFLFEYFSETQRNKGNFPGRFSGRQFSNSRSEMNVSTLELGDSALYLCASSEPGLGEQFFGPGTRLTVL.

The chain is built from TRBV7-8 and TRBJ2-7, with 8 positions matching TRBD1. V gave up 6 bases and J gave up 0 bases; unmatched junction bases: 13. Germline values: CDR1 SGHVS, CDR2 FQNEAQ. CDR3 length: 17 amino acids. DNA for the CDR3: TGTGCCAGCAGTTCTAGAATCGGACAGGGTGACTCCTACGAGCAGTACTTC. This translates into CASSSRIGQGDSYEQYF.

This clone was observed once. The gene calls are TRBV3-1 (or the pseudogene TRBV3-2) and TRBJ2-2, with D possibly being TRBD2 (5 bases). The V gene's germline CDR1 is LGHDT and CDR2 YNNKEL (reference sequence). This CDR3 contains 18 residues. Trimming left V 1 base short and J 4 bases short, with 19 bases between. This CDR3 is CASSQGGFLALATGELFF. Written as DNA, the CDR3 is TGTGCCAGCAGCCAAGGTGGCTTTCTAGCTTTGGCCACCGGGGAGCTGTTTTTT.

CDR3 DNA: TGTGCCAGTAGTGCCCGGACAGGGGGAGAGACCCAGTACTTC. Translation: CASSARTGGETQYF. The chain couples TRBV19 to TRBJ2-5; 10 positions match TRBD1. After removal of 5 bases from V and 4 bases from J, the junction contained 4 bases not matched to a gene. Germline V gives CDR1 LNHDA, CDR2 SQIVND (reference sequence). The CDR3 runs to 14 residues.

V usage is TRBV28 and J usage is TRBJ1-5; possible D gene TRBD1, 5 bases. The CDR3 is 17 amino acids. Trimming cost V 5 bases and J 6 bases, with 23 bases left between them. Germline CDR1 reads MDHEN; CDR2 reads SYDVKM. The CDR3 sequence: CASSTYYGTETSQPQHF. The CDR3 DNA reads as TGTGCCAGCAGTACTTATTACGGGACGGAGACTAGTCAGCCCCAGCATTTT.

This chain joins TRBV5-1 and TRBJ2-1; 11 nucleotides match TRBD2. This CDR3 has 18 residues. Germline V lookup: CDR1 SGHRS, CDR2 YFSETQ. V shed 3 bases and J 4 bases; nucleotides not matched to a gene: 12. The CDR3 region is CASSSLAGGLTSYNEQFF. CDR3 nucleotides: TGCGCCAGCAGCTCATTAGCGGGAGGGCTTACCTCATACAATGAGCAGTTCTTC.